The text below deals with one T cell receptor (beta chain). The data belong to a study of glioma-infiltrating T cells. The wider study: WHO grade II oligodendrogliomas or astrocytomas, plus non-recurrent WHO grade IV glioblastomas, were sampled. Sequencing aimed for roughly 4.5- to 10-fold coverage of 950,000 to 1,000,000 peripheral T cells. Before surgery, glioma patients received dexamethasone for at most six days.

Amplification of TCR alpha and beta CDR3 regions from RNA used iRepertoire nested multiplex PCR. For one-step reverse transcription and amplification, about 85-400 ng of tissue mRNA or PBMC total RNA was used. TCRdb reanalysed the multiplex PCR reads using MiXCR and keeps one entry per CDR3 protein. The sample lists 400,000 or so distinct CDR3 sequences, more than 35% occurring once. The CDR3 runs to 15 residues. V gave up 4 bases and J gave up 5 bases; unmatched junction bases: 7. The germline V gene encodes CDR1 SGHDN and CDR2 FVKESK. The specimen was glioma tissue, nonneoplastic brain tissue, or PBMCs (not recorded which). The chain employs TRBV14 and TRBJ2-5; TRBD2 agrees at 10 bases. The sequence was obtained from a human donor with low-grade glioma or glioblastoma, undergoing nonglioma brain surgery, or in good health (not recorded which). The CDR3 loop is CASSRLLAGLETQYF. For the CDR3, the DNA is TGTGCCAGCAGCCGATTACTAGCGGGACTGGAGACCCAGTACTTC. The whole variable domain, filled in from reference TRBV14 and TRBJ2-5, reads EAGVTQFPSHSVIEKGQTVTLRCDPISGHDNLYWYRRVMGKEIKFLLHFVKESKQDESGMPNNRFLAERTGGTYSTLKVQPAELEDSGVYFCASSRLLAGLETQYFGPGTRLLVL.